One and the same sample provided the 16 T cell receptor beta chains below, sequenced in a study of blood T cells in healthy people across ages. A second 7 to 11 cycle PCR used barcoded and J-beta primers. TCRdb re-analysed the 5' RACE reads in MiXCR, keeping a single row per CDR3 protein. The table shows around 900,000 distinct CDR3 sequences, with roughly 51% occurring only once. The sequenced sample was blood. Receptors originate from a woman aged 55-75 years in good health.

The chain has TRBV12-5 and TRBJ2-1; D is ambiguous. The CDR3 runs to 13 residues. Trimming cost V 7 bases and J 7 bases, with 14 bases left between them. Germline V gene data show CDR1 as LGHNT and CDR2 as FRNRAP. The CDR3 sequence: CASASVVRNEQFF. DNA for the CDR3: TGTGCTAGTGCGTCGGTAGTAAGAAATGAGCAGTTCTTC.

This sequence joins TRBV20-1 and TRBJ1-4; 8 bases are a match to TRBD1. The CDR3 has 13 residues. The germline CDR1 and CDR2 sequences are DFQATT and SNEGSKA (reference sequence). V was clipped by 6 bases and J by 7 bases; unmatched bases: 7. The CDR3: CSAPGGVGEKLFF. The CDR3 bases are TGCAGTGCCCCAGGGGGCGTCGGTGAAAAACTGTTTTTT.

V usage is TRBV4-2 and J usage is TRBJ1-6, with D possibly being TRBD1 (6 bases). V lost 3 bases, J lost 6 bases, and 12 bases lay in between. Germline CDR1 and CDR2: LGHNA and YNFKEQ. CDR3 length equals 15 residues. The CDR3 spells CASSHTRTANSPLHF. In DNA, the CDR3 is TGTGCCAGCAGCCACACCCGGACAGCTAATTCACCCCTCCACTTT.

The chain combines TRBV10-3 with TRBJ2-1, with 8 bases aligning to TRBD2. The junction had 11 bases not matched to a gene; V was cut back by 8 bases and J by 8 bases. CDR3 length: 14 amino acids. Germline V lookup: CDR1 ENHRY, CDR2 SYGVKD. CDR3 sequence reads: CAIWVGRAMDEQFF. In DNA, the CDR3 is TGTGCCATCTGGGTCGGGAGGGCCATGGATGAGCAGTTCTTC.

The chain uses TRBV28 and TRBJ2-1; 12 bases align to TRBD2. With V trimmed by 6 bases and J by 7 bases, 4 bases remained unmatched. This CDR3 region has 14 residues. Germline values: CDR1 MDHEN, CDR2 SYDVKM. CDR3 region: CASRALAGGNEQFF. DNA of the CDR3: TGTGCCAGCAGAGCACTAGCGGGGGGAAATGAGCAGTTCTTC.

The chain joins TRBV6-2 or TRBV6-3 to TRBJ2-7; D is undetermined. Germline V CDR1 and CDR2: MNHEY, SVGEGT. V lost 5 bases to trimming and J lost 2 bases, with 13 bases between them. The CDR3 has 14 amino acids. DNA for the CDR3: TGTGCCAGCAGTGTTGGTCTCGGCGCCTACGAGCAGTACTTC. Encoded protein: CASSVGLGAYEQYF.

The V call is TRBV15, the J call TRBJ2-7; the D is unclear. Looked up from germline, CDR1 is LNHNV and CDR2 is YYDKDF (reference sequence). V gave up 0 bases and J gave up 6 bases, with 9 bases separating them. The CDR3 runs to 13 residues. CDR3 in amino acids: CATSRDIQFEQYF. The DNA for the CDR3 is TGTGCCACCAGCAGAGATATCCAGTTCGAGCAGTACTTC.

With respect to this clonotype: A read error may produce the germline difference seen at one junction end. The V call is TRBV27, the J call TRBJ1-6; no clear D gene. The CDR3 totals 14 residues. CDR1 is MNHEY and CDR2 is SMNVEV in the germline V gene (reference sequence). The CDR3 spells CTSSLRLYNSPLHF. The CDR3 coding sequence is TGTACCAGCAGTTTGCGGCTGTATAATTCACCCCTCCACTTT.

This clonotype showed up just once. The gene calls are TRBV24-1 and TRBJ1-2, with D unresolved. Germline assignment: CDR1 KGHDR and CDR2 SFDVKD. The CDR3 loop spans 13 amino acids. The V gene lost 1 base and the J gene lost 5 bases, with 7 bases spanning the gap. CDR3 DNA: TGTGCCACCAGTGATTTTAGTTCGTATGGCTACACCTTC. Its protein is CATSDFSSYGYTF.

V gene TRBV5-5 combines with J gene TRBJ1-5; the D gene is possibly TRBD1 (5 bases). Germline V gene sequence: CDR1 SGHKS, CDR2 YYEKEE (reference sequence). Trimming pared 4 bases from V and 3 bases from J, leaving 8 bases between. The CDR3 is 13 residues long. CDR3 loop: CASSKDTNQPQHF. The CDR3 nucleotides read TGTGCCAGCAGCAAGGACACCAATCAGCCCCAGCATTTT.

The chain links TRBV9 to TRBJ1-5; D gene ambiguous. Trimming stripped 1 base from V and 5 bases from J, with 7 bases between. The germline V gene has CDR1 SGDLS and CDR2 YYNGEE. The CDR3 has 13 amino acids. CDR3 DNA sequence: TGTGCCAGCAGCGTAAACGAATATCAGCCCCAGCATTTT. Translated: CASSVNEYQPQHF.

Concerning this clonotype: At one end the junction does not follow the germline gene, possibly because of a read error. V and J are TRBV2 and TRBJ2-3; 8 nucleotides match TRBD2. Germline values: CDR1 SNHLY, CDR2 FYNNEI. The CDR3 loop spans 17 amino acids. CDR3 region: CASSPPLAGPSTETQYF. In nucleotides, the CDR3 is TGTGCCAGCAGTCCGCCCCTAGCGGGTCCTAGCACAGAGACGCAGTATTTT.

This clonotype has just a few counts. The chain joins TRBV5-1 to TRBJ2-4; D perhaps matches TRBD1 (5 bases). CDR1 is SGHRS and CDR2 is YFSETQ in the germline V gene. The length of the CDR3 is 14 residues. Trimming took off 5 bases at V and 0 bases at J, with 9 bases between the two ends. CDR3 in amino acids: CASSFTGAKNIQYF. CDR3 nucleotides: TGCGCCAGCAGTTTTACAGGAGCCAAAAACATTCAGTACTTC.

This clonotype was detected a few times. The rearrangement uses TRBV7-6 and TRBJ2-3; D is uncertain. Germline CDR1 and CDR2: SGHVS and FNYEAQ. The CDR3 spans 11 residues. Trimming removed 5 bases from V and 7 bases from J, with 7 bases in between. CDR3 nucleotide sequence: TGTGCCAGCAGCATCCGTAATACGCAGTATTTT. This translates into CASSIRNTQYF.

CDR3 loop: CASSAIDSSGNTIYF. The CDR3 DNA is TGTGCCAGCAGCGCAATAGACAGCTCTGGAAACACCATATATTTT. The chain is built from TRBV9 and TRBJ1-3; D is possibly TRBD1 (5 bases). There are 15 residues in the CDR3. Germline V lookup: CDR1 SGDLS, CDR2 YYNGEE. Trimming took off 3 bases at V and 0 bases at J, with 10 bases between the two ends.

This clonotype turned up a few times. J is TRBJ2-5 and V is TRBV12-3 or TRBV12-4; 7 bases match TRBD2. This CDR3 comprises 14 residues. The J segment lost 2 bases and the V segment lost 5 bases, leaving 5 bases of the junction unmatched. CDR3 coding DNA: TGTGCCAGCAGTCAGCCTAGCGGACAAGAGACCCAGTACTTC. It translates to CASSQPSGQETQYF.